The clone carrying this TCR beta chain has at least ten counts. Amplification of TCR beta CDR3 regions used RNA as the template. With the HTBI primer set, the TCR CDR3 went through a first round of RT-PCR. TCRdb processed the multiplex PCR reads anew with MiXCR; each CDR3 protein has one entry. The table includes about 380,000 distinct CDR3 sequences, about 14% detected once. These data are taken from a study of T cells in Graves' hyperthyroidism and ophthalmopathy. Germline loops: CDR1 GTSNPN, CDR2 SVGIG (reference sequence). Trimming at V came to 2 bases and at J to 2 bases, leaving 5 bases not matched to a gene. The CDR3 runs 14 residues.

The J gene is TRBJ1-1, the V gene TRBV30, with 7 bases that match TRBD1. The sample was blood. The receptor comes from a man aged 25 to 40 with Graves' hyperthyroidism that later progressed to Graves' ophthalmopathy. The CDR3 region is CAWSPRQGNTEAFF. The CDR3 nucleotides are TGTGCCTGGAGTCCACGACAGGGCAACACTGAAGCTTTCTTT.